What follows are 14 T cell receptor beta chains derived from one specimen sequenced in a study of memory B cells and T cells in multiple sclerosis. The antigens for these receptors are not known. Data came from immunoSEQ multiplex PCR; TCRdb stores just in-frame clones and leaves some out. The sample yields about 32,000 clones, roughly 82% seen once. Separate sequencing covered autoproliferating (CFSE-dim) and non-proliferating (CFSE-high) T cells from stimulus-free culture. 40 million to 50 million CFSE-labeled PBMCs were cultured less than nine days unstimulated, then replicate wells were pooled. The specimen was PBMCs from blood kept in culture. Every receptor here comes from a human donor with multiple sclerosis.

The genes are TRBV7-9 and TRBJ2-3; tentative D call: TRBD1 (5 bases). The V end was cut by 5 bases, the J end by 4 bases, with 19 bases between. Germline CDR1 reads SEHNR; CDR2 reads FQNEAQ (reference sequence). The length of the CDR3 is 16 residues. CDR3 protein: CASSRGGATFADTQYF. CDR3 coding DNA: TGTGCCAGCAGCCGCGGTGGGGCAACCTTCGCAGATACGCAGTATTTT.

The chain has TRBV5-1 and TRBJ2-3; tentative D call: TRBD1 (5 bases). The germline V gene has CDR1 SGHRS and CDR2 YFSETQ. V dropped 4 bases and J dropped 6 bases, with 9 bases sitting between them. This CDR3 region has 12 residues. CDR3 sequence: CASSNYRDTQYF. Here the CDR3 DNA reads TGCGCCAGCAGCAATTACAGGGATACGCAGTATTTT.

The rearrangement links TRBV27 to TRBJ1-2; D unclear. The CDR3 has 13 residues. From germline, CDR1 is MNHEY and CDR2 SMNVEV (reference sequence). Trimming cost V 3 bases and J 4 bases, with 9 bases left between them. CDR3 in amino acids: CASSFGRTYGYTF. In DNA, the CDR3 is TGTGCCAGCAGTTTCGGGCGGACCTATGGCTACACCTTC.

The chain carries TRBV11-2 and TRBJ1-2, with D hard to call. The V end was cut by 0 bases, the J end by 8 bases, with 7 bases between. Germline CDR1 is SGHAT and CDR2 is FQNNGV. The CDR3 length is 12 residues. The CDR3 loop reads CASSLDNVGYTF. CDR3 in DNA: TGTGCCAGCAGCTTAGATAATGTCGGCTACACCTTC.

This clone was detected only a few times. The chain links TRBV6-1 to TRBJ2-7; a possible D gene is TRBD2 (6 bases). CDR1 MNHNS and CDR2 SASEGT come from the germline V gene. The V gene lost 6 bases and the J gene lost 0 bases, with 12 bases spanning the gap. This CDR3 has 14 amino acids. CDR3 nucleotide sequence: TGTGCCAGCAGCCCGGGACTCCTCTCCTACGAGCAGTACTTC. Amino acids: CASSPGLLSYEQYF.

The chain has TRBV9 and TRBJ2-3, with D perhaps TRBD1 or TRBD2 (7 bases each). V was trimmed by 2 bases and J by 6 bases, leaving 13 bases between them. CDR1 is SGDLS, CDR2 YYNGEE, per germline. This CDR3 comprises 14 residues. CDR3 in amino acids: CASSVRQGGDTQYF. CDR3 nucleotides: TGTGCCAGCAGCGTCCGTCAGGGGGGGGATACGCAGTATTTT.

This clone was counted only a few times. The chain combines TRBV19 with TRBJ2-2; D gene uncertain. The germline V and J ends were trimmed by 7 bases and 2 bases, with 14 bases remaining between them. The CDR3 is 15 residues long. Per the germline V gene, CDR1 is LNHDA and CDR2 is SQIVND (reference sequence). The chain's CDR3 is CASISRARNTGELFF. In DNA, the CDR3 is TGTGCCAGTATATCAAGGGCTAGAAACACCGGGGAGCTGTTTTTT.

The chain links TRBV5-1 to TRBJ1-5; 10 bases align to TRBD1. The CDR3 is made up of 15 amino acids. Germline lookup yields CDR1 SGHRS and CDR2 YFSETQ. The ends lost 3 bases at V and 4 bases at J; junction bases unmatched: 4. CDR3 nucleotides: TGCGCCAGCAGCTCGGAGGGACAGGGGAATCAGCCCCAGCATTTT. Its translation: CASSSEGQGNQPQHF.

The genes are TRBV29-1 and TRBJ2-2, with TRBD2 identical over 12 bases. The CDR3 contains 15 residues. Germline assignment: CDR1 SQVTM and CDR2 ANQGSEA. Trimming at V came to 4 bases and at J to 7 bases, leaving 7 bases not matched to a gene. The CDR3 nucleotides are TGCAGCGTTGGGTCTAGCGGGGGGGCAAGCGGGGAGCTGTTTTTT. The encoded protein is CSVGSSGGASGELFF.

The V gene is TRBV6-5, the J gene TRBJ2-1; D might be TRBD1 or TRBD2, each matching 5 bases. The V and J ends lost 2 bases and 6 bases respectively, with 8 bases between them. The CDR3 extends over 13 amino acids. Germline V gene data show CDR1 as MNHEY and CDR2 as SVGAGI. The CDR3 region is CASSYGTTNEQFF. The CDR3 DNA follows: TGTGCCAGCAGTTACGGGACCACCAATGAGCAGTTCTTC.

The chain uses TRBV11-1 and TRBJ2-7, with a possible D match to TRBD2 (6 bases). V was clipped by 0 bases and J by 6 bases, with 12 bases between them. CDR3 length equals 14 residues. Germline V gene sequence: CDR1 SGHAT, CDR2 FQDESV (reference sequence). The CDR3 region is CASSLAPTSTEQYF. CDR3 nucleotide sequence: TGTGCCAGCAGCTTAGCGCCTACTAGCACCGAGCAGTACTTC. Combining the CDR3 with reference TRBV11-1 and TRBJ2-7 gives the whole variable domain EAEVAQSPRYKITEKSQAVAFWCDPISGHATLYWYRQILGQGPELLVQFQDESVVDDSQLPKDRFSAERLKGVDSTLKIQPAELGDSAMYLCASSLAPTSTEQYFGPGTRLTVT.

V usage is TRBV2 and J usage is TRBJ1-1; unclear D gene. The CDR3 length is 15 residues. Trimming removed 0 bases at V and 4 bases at J, with 12 bases between. In germline, CDR1 is SNHLY, CDR2 FYNNEI. The CDR3 nucleotides are TGTGCCAGCAGTGAAGCGCTTATGGCTGTCACTGAAGCTTTCTTT. Translating gives CASSEALMAVTEAFF.

The chain employs TRBV19 and TRBJ1-1, with 9 positions matching TRBD1. The germline V gene encodes CDR1 LNHDA and CDR2 SQIVND (reference sequence). The length of the CDR3 is 17 residues. V lost 3 bases to trimming and J lost 2 bases; unmatched junction nucleotides: 10. DNA of the CDR3: TGTGCCAGTAGTATTTTGGACAGGGGAGGGATTAACACTGAAGCTTTCTTT. Translating gives CASSILDRGGINTEAFF.

This chain uses TRBV30 with TRBJ2-1; no firm D call. The germline gives CDR1 GTSNPN, CDR2 SVGIG (reference sequence). The CDR3 is 13 residues long. Trimming pared 0 bases from V and 9 bases from J, leaving 12 bases between. CDR3 sequence (DNA): TGTGCCTGGAGTGTACGGTTTGGCGGTGAGCAGTTCTTC. It codes for CAWSVRFGGEQFF.